Below, one T cell receptor beta chain is given with its context. Its target is unknown. The V end lost 1 base, the J end lost 10 bases, and 11 bases lay between the germline ends. Germline values: CDR1 SGHNT, CDR2 YENEEA. The CDR3 is 13 amino acids. Clones were sequenced by immunoSEQ multiplex PCR, and TCRdb holds only the in-frame ones, with some missing. This table holds about 27,000 clones, roughly two thirds found once. This sample is part of a study of vaccination effects on CD4 cells after COVID-19. Prior to sequencing, the ViraFEST assay stimulated PBMC with viral peptide pools, which expanded the antigen-specific CD4+ T cells. Subsequent to 10 days of culture, CD4+ T cells were isolated. Absence of prior SARS-CoV-2 infection characterized the vaccine recipients, who showed negative nucleocapsid antibodies. It was with about 10 IU/ml IL-2 and around 10 ug/ml peptides that around 1.8 million PBMC per well were cultured.

Study-wide results and caveats: Healthy vaccinees had only 1 of 255 vaccine-induced clones cross-react with common cold coronaviruses. At late timepoints after vaccination, vaccine- and infection-induced clones shrank markedly.

The origin of this receptor is a human donor who received a COVID-19 vaccine. Sample: CD4+ T cells from PBMCs cultured with SARS-CoV-2 spike peptides, taken before COVID-19 vaccination. The chain joins TRBV11-3 to TRBJ2-1; D remains unclear. In DNA form, the CDR3 reads TGTGCCAGCAGCTTAGGGAACCGTCGCGAGCAGTTCTTC. This encodes CASSLGNRREQFF.